What follows are 5 T cell receptor beta chains derived from one specimen sequenced in a study of CD8 T cells in ankylosing spondylitis. TCRdb called the 5' RACE reads again in MiXCR, with one record for every CDR3 protein. The table shows more than 95,000 distinct CDR3 sequences, with about 8% occurring only once. The sample comprised blood, either unsorted or a sorted T cell fraction (not recorded which). All receptors derive from a male donor with ankylosing spondylitis or in good health (not recorded which).

This clonotype has at least ten counts. The DNA for the CDR3 is TGTGCCAGCAGCTTAGATCAGGTTCTCACAGATACGCAGTATTTT. Translated, it gives CASSLDQVLTDTQYF. V is TRBV7-2 and J is TRBJ2-3, with D hard to call. The CDR3 totals 15 residues. Trimming removed 1 base from V and 2 bases from J, with 10 bases in between. CDR1 and CDR2 (germline): SGHTA, FQGNSA.

This clonotype was seen a single time. The gene calls are TRBV12-3 or TRBV12-4 and TRBJ1-2; maybe TRBD1 (5 bases). Trimming pared 11 bases from V and 5 bases from J, leaving 15 bases between. The CDR3 sequence is 12 residues long. CDR3 coding DNA: TGTGCCCCGGGGGACTTGGGTTATGGCTACACCTTC. This codes for CAPGDLGYGYTF.

This clonotype appeared many times. The CDR3 here is CASTPTQGAAGYTF. CDR3 sequence (DNA): TGTGCCAGCACTCCCACCCAGGGGGCTGCTGGCTACACCTTC. V is TRBV12-3 or TRBV12-4 and J is TRBJ1-2; 8 nucleotides agree with TRBD1. There are 14 residues in the CDR3. Unmatched junction bases numbered 11, after V lost 7 bases and J lost 7 bases.

The table lists this clonotype with many counts. The chain carries TRBV5-8 and TRBJ2-5, with D hard to call. V lost 2 bases to trimming and J lost 5 bases, with 16 bases between them. CDR3 length: 15 residues. Germline V gene lookup returns CDR1 SGHTS and CDR2 YDEGEE. CDR3 in DNA: TGTGCCAGCAGCTTTGGTATGACGTCTAAGGAGACCCAGTACTTC. It codes for CASSFGMTSKETQYF.

The chain recombines TRBV7-8 with TRBJ2-1, with 9 bases that match TRBD1. Germline-derived CDR1 and CDR2 are SGHVS and FQNEAQ. The CDR3 is 14 residues long. The V gene end was trimmed by 7 bases and the J gene end by 5 bases; junction bases not matched to a gene: 6. CDR3 loop: CASNRDRDNNEQFF. CDR3 bases: TGTGCCAGCAACCGGGACAGGGACAACAATGAGCAGTTCTTC.